The 15 T cell receptor beta chains presented below share a single source sample, sequenced in a study of early T cells in non-severe SARS-CoV-2 infection. TCRdb independently ran MiXCR on the 5' RACE reads; one entry per CDR3 protein. In the table there are 25,000 or so distinct CDR3 sequences, over 2.5% of which are singletons. Sequenced sample: whole blood. The source of these receptors is an adult who was a healthcare worker with PCR-confirmed SARS-CoV-2 infection or an uninfected control (not recorded which).

This clonotype was recorded many times. V usage is TRBV6-5 and J usage is TRBJ1-1; D is possibly TRBD1 (5 bases). V gave up 5 bases and J gave up 3 bases, with 10 bases separating them. The CDR3 sequence is 13 residues long. CDR1 is MNHEY, CDR2 SVGAGI, per germline. CDR3 DNA: TGTGCCAGCAGTGATACAGGCGACACTGAAGCTTTCTTT. Protein sequence: CASSDTGDTEAFF.

This clonotype was counted ten times or more. This rearrangement joins TRBV6-2 or TRBV6-3 to TRBJ2-1; D perhaps matches TRBD2 (5 bases). In germline, CDR1 is MNHEY, CDR2 SVGEGT. This CDR3 has 14 residues. DNA for the CDR3: TGTGCTACGTATGAGGGTCACCCCTACAATGAGCAGTTCTTC. Amino acid sequence: CATYEGHPYNEQFF.

J is TRBJ1-6 and V is TRBV7-2, with D unresolved. Trimming cost V 5 bases and J 10 bases, with 18 bases left between them. In germline, CDR1 is SGHTA, CDR2 FQGNSA. This CDR3 is built from 15 residues. The CDR3 DNA sequence: TGTGCCAGCAGCCTCCTGCAACCGGACTTGTCACCCCTCCACTTT. It is translated as CASSLLQPDLSPLHF.

The table lists this clonotype with many counts. The chain is built from TRBV29-1 and TRBJ1-5; 7 bases are shared with TRBD1. The CDR3 is made up of 14 amino acids. After removal of 7 bases from V and 4 bases from J, the junction contained 10 bases not matched to a gene. The germline CDR1 and CDR2 sequences are SQVTM and ANQGSEA. CDR3 protein: CSAAAGGRNQPQHF. In nucleotides, the CDR3 is TGCAGCGCTGCCGCAGGGGGTAGAAATCAGCCCCAGCATTTT.

This clonotype was picked up many times. V and J are TRBV5-6 and TRBJ2-7, with 7 bases lining up with TRBD2. The germline CDR1 and CDR2 sequences are SGHDT and YYEEEE. V gave up 6 bases and J gave up 6 bases; unmatched junction bases: 12. This CDR3 has 14 residues. The CDR3 protein is CASTQMGGDVEQYV. The DNA for the CDR3 is TGTGCCAGCACCCAAATGGGGGGGGATGTCGAGCAGTACGTC.

This clonotype was seen repeatedly, ten times or more. The chain uses TRBV2 and TRBJ1-4; D unclear. Per the germline V gene, CDR1 is SNHLY and CDR2 is FYNNEI. Trimming pared 8 bases from V and 5 bases from J, leaving 12 bases between. The CDR3 is 13 residues long. The CDR3 DNA reads as TGTGCCAGCCTGGAGCAGTTCAATGAAAAACTGTTTTTT. It yields the protein CASLEQFNEKLFF.

This clonotype showed up many times. This chain joins TRBV30 and TRBJ2-3; D tentatively fits TRBD1 or TRBD2 (5 bases each). Germline V CDR1 and CDR2: GTSNPN, SVGIG (reference sequence). V was trimmed by 0 bases and J by 5 bases, leaving 9 bases between them. The CDR3 runs to 13 residues. The CDR3 sequence is CAWSVGARDTQYF. DNA for the CDR3: TGTGCCTGGAGTGTCGGGGCGAGAGATACGCAGTATTTT.

This clonotype was seen at least ten times. The V and J genes are TRBV5-1 and TRBJ2-3; a possible D gene is TRBD1 (6 bases). Germline CDR1 and CDR2: SGHRS and YFSETQ. This CDR3 has 16 amino acids. Between the trimmed V and J ends, which lost 4 bases and 5 bases, there was a span of 20 bases. Written as DNA, the CDR3 is TGCGCCAGCAGCGGCGCCATGGCGTCCAGGGGAGATACGCAGTATTTT. Its translation is CASSGAMASRGDTQYF. The complete variable domain, with remaining parts taken from reference TRBV5-1 and TRBJ2-3, reads KAGVTQTPRYLIKTRGQQVTLSCSPISGHRSVSWYQQTPGQGLQFLFEYFSETQRNKGNFPGRFSGRQFSNSRSEMNVSTLELGDSALYLCASSGAMASRGDTQYFGPGTRLTVL.

This clonotype showed up many times. This chain joins TRBV18 and TRBJ2-1, with unresolved D. The CDR3 loop spans 18 amino acids. V lost 0 bases and J lost 0, with 15 bases in between. The germline V gene encodes CDR1 KGHSH and CDR2 LQKENI. The CDR3 is CASSPPPGPMDSYNEQFF. The CDR3 DNA follows: TGTGCCAGCTCACCACCCCCGGGTCCCATGGACTCCTACAATGAGCAGTTCTTC.

The sample holds many counts of this clonotype. The V call is TRBV3-1, the J call TRBJ2-2; 7 bases map to TRBD1. Germline V gives CDR1 LGHDT, CDR2 YNNKEL (reference sequence). J lost 0 bases, V lost 6 bases, and 7 bases had no gene match. This CDR3 has 16 residues. CDR3 loop: CASRQTGTANTGELFF. CDR3 nucleotides: TGTGCCAGCAGACAAACCGGGACAGCGAACACCGGGGAGCTGTTTTTT.

This clonotype was seen repeatedly, ten times or more. CDR3 DNA sequence: TGTGCCTGGAGTGTTAATGGGATGTTGAACACTGAAGCTTTCTTT. It is translated as CAWSVNGMLNTEAFF. The rearrangement links TRBV30 to TRBJ1-1, with no clear D. Per germline, CDR1 GTSNPN and CDR2 SVGIG (reference sequence). The length of the CDR3 is 15 residues. Between the trimmed V and J ends, which lost 0 bases and 0 bases, there was a span of 11 bases.

This clonotype showed up many times. The genes are TRBV25-1 and TRBJ2-2; 7 positions match TRBD1. V lost 2 bases to trimming and J lost 5 bases; unmatched junction nucleotides: 8. There are 16 residues in the CDR3. Germline V gene lookup returns CDR1 MGHDK and CDR2 SYGVNS. The CDR3 loop reads CASSEGLGRGTGELFF. CDR3 DNA: TGTGCCAGCAGTGAAGGATTGGGCAGGGGGACCGGGGAGCTGTTTTTT. The whole variable domain, filled in from reference TRBV25-1 and TRBJ2-2, reads EADIYQTPRYLVIGTGKKITLECSQTMGHDKMYWYQQDPGMELHLIHYSYGVNSTEKGDLSSESTVSRIRTEHFPLTLESARPSHTSQYLCASSEGLGRGTGELFFGEGSRLTVL.

This clonotype was recorded many times. For the CDR3, the DNA is TGCAGTGCTAGAGGTCGGACTAGCGGGGGGCCATTCTTTTTCCAAGAGACCCAGTACTTC. The encoded protein is CSARGRTSGGPFFFQETQYF. The chain has TRBV20-1 and TRBJ2-5; 14 bases are shared with TRBD2. The CDR3 covers 20 residues. Germline V lookup: CDR1 DFQATT, CDR2 SNEGSKA (reference sequence). V lost 1 base, J lost 1 base, and 14 bases stayed unmatched.

This clonotype was recorded at least ten times. V gene TRBV5-5 combines with J gene TRBJ2-1; 10 positions agree with TRBD2. The CDR3 length is 15 residues. V dropped 1 base and J dropped 10; count of bases not matched to a gene: 8. Germline loops: CDR1 SGHKS, CDR2 YYEKEE (reference sequence). CDR3 nucleotide sequence: TGTGCCAGCAGCTTGTGGGCTAGCGGGGGTTTGGAGCAGTTCTTC. Translated: CASSLWASGGLEQFF.

The J gene is TRBJ2-2, the V gene TRBV7-3, with TRBD2 matching over 7 bases. With V trimmed by 4 bases and J by 2 bases, 10 bases remained unmatched. The CDR3 contains 17 residues. The V gene's germline CDR1 is SGHTA and CDR2 FQGTGA. In DNA, the CDR3 is TGTGCCAGCAGCTCTCACGGGGGGATAAGAAACACCGGGGAGCTGTTTTTT. As protein: CASSSHGGIRNTGELFF.